This TCR beta chain was identified during a study of T cell repertoires in cytomegalovirus infection. Whole-study findings and limits: HLA-C-restricted CMV-specific TCR beta clonotypes prevailed in the ex vivo response.

This clonotype was seen more than once but under ten times. The antigen remains unidentified. In TCRdb, the reads were re-called with MiXCR into one record per CDR3 protein. The profile shows about 310,000 distinct CDR3 sequences, roughly 15% of them singletons. CDR3 length equals 12 residues. Germline CDR1 reads MNHNS; CDR2 reads SASEGT. Trimming removed 10 bases from V and 2 bases from J; junction bases left unmatched: 4. The sequenced sample was PBMCs. The chain is built from TRBV6-1 and TRBJ2-7, with TRBD1 identical over 8 bases. This clonotype originated in a human donor in good health (CMV status not recorded). Some clones in this sample may be carry-over from other donors' samples. CDR3 protein: CATGQGPYEQYF. The CDR3 bases are TGTGCCACAGGACAGGGCCCCTACGAGCAGTACTTC.